A selection of T cell receptor beta chains follows, all from one sample in a study of molecular identifiers for immune sequencing clone quantification. TCRdb reanalysed the PCR reads using MiXCR and keeps one entry per CDR3 protein. The sample has approximately 630,000 distinct CDR3 sequences; about 25% are singletons. The sequenced sample consisted of naive CD8+ T cells from blood, with Jurkat cell RNA spiked in. The receptors were sampled from a human donor in good health. Some libraries in this study had Jurkat cell RNA spiked in. Both conserved end residues are part of each CDR3. Each record gives: clone size, V gene, CDR3 length, J gene, D gene, CDR3 protein, CDR3 DNA. D genes are given only for firm matches. The size field is filled for only some rows; it gives once, few, many or a size class.

clone size: -
V gene: TRBV18
CDR3 length: 19
J gene: TRBJ2-6
D gene: TRBD2
CDR3 protein: CASSPGLAGDLSGANVLTF
CDR3 DNA: TGTGCCAGCTCTCCGGGACTAGCGGGGGACCTTTCTGGGGCCAACGTCCTGACTTTC

clone size: -
V gene: TRBV27
CDR3 length: 16
J gene: TRBJ2-6
D gene: -
CDR3 protein: CASTAGFSSGANVLTF
CDR3 DNA: TGTGCCAGCACCGCCGGCTTTTCCTCTGGGGCCAACGTCCTGACTTTC

clone size: few
V gene: TRBV7-2
CDR3 length: 13
J gene: TRBJ2-7
D gene: TRBD2
CDR3 protein: CASSTGLAREQYF
CDR3 DNA: TGTGCCAGCAGCACGGGACTAGCGAGGGAGCAGTACTTC

clone size: -
V gene: TRBV28
CDR3 length: 16
J gene: TRBJ1-3
D gene: -
CDR3 protein: CASSSRGGTAGNTIYF
CDR3 DNA: TGTGCCAGCAGTTCAAGGGGAGGAACGGCTGGAAACACCATATATTTT

clone size: -
V gene: TRBV20-1
CDR3 length: 13
J gene: TRBJ1-5
D gene: -
CDR3 protein: CSAGGESGQPQHF
CDR3 DNA: TGCAGTGCGGGGGGGGAATCGGGTCAGCCCCAGCATTTT

clone size: many
V gene: TRBV7-2
CDR3 length: 19
J gene: TRBJ1-1
D gene: -
CDR3 protein: CASSLAWVSGGGMNTEAFF
CDR3 DNA: TGTGCCAGCAGCTTAGCGTGGGTTTCGGGGGGCGGAATGAACACTGAAGCTTTCTTT

clone size: few
V gene: TRBV7-9
CDR3 length: 14
J gene: TRBJ2-7
D gene: -
CDR3 protein: CASSATGANYEQYF
CDR3 DNA: TGTGCCAGCAGCGCCACGGGGGCAAATTACGAGCAGTACTTC

clone size: -
V gene: TRBV27
CDR3 length: 16
J gene: TRBJ1-5
D gene: TRBD1
CDR3 protein: CASSLGGQVEGQPQHF
CDR3 DNA: TGTGCCAGCAGTTTAGGAGGACAGGTGGAGGGGCAGCCCCAGCATTTT

clone size: -
V gene: TRBV5-1
CDR3 length: 16
J gene: TRBJ2-3
D gene: TRBD2
CDR3 protein: CASSLASGMFADTQYF
CDR3 DNA: TGCGCCAGCAGCTTGGCTAGCGGGATGTTCGCAGATACGCAGTATTTT

clone size: -
V gene: TRBV24-1
CDR3 length: 14
J gene: TRBJ1-2
D gene: TRBD1
CDR3 protein: CATSERGDRSGYTF
CDR3 DNA: TGTGCCACCAGTGAAAGAGGGGACAGGTCAGGCTACACCTTC

clone size: many
V gene: TRBV29-1
CDR3 length: 13
J gene: TRBJ2-5
D gene: TRBD1
CDR3 protein: CSADRVSWETQYF
CDR3 DNA: TGCAGCGCTGACAGGGTTTCTTGGGAGACCCAGTACTTC

clone size: few
V gene: TRBV20-1
CDR3 length: 15
J gene: TRBJ1-5
D gene: TRBD1
CDR3 protein: CSAHNRDSQNQPQHF
CDR3 DNA: TGCAGTGCTCATAACAGGGACAGTCAGAATCAGCCCCAGCATTTT

clone size: -
V gene: TRBV19
CDR3 length: 15
J gene: TRBJ1-5
D gene: -
CDR3 protein: CASTSMAGGDQPQHF
CDR3 DNA: TGTGCCAGTACTAGTATGGCAGGAGGTGATCAGCCCCAGCATTTT

clone size: many
V gene: TRBV6-2/TRBV6-3
CDR3 length: 13
J gene: TRBJ2-7
D gene: -
CDR3 protein: CASRHLQVELQYF
CDR3 DNA: TGTGCCAGCAGACATCTACAAGTGGAGTTGCAGTACTTC

clone size: few
V gene: TRBV24-1
CDR3 length: 13
J gene: TRBJ2-2
D gene: -
CDR3 protein: CATSEHSTGELFF
CDR3 DNA: TGTGCCACCAGTGAACATAGCACCGGGGAGCTGTTTTTT

clone size: few
V gene: TRBV11-3
CDR3 length: 13
J gene: TRBJ2-1
D gene: -
CDR3 protein: CASSLAGGHEQFF
CDR3 DNA: TGTGCCAGCAGCTTAGCGGGGGGCCATGAGCAGTTCTTC

clone size: -
V gene: TRBV10-3
CDR3 length: 22
J gene: TRBJ1-1
D gene: TRBD1
CDR3 protein: CAISESWVGTGGLRPPGPEAFF
CDR3 DNA: TGTGCCATCAGTGAGTCGTGGGTGGGGACAGGGGGCCTGCGACCTCCTGGTCCTGAAGCTTTCTTT

clone size: many
V gene: TRBV7-9
CDR3 length: 15
J gene: TRBJ2-3
D gene: TRBD2
CDR3 protein: CASSLVAGGTDTQYF
CDR3 DNA: TGTGCCAGCAGCTTAGTTGCGGGGGGCACAGATACGCAGTATTTT

clone size: -
V gene: TRBV2
CDR3 length: 16
J gene: TRBJ1-5
D gene: -
CDR3 protein: CASGSVSGGSNQPQHF
CDR3 DNA: TGTGCCAGCGGGTCAGTTTCGGGGGGGAGCAATCAGCCCCAGCATTTT

clone size: many
V gene: TRBV13
CDR3 length: 12
J gene: TRBJ2-7
D gene: TRBD2
CDR3 protein: CASSSTSGGLYF
CDR3 DNA: TGTGCCAGCAGCTCTACTAGCGGGGGCCTATACTTC

clone size: many
V gene: TRBV29-1
CDR3 length: 14
J gene: TRBJ2-4
D gene: TRBD2
CDR3 protein: CSAGEGMAKNIQYF
CDR3 DNA: TGCAGCGCCGGGGAGGGGATGGCAAAAAACATTCAGTACTTC

clone size: -
V gene: TRBV6-5
CDR3 length: 15
J gene: TRBJ2-7
D gene: TRBD1
CDR3 protein: CASSYAVTGGAEQYF
CDR3 DNA: TGTGCCAGCAGTTACGCTGTGACAGGGGGCGCCGAGCAGTACTTC

clone size: many
V gene: TRBV4-1
CDR3 length: 15
J gene: TRBJ1-2
D gene: -
CDR3 protein: CASSQDRVGRAGYTF
CDR3 DNA: TGCGCCAGCAGCCAAGATCGCGTCGGGAGGGCTGGCTACACCTTC

clone size: -
V gene: TRBV2
CDR3 length: 13
J gene: TRBJ1-1
D gene: -
CDR3 protein: CASREGMNTEAFF
CDR3 DNA: TGTGCCAGCAGAGAAGGGATGAACACTGAAGCTTTCTTT

clone size: -
V gene: TRBV5-1
CDR3 length: 13
J gene: TRBJ1-2
D gene: -
CDR3 protein: CASSQQNPYGYTF
CDR3 DNA: TGCGCCAGCAGCCAACAGAATCCCTATGGCTACACCTTC

clone size: -
V gene: TRBV14
CDR3 length: 12
J gene: TRBJ2-3
D gene: -
CDR3 protein: CASGPATDTQYF
CDR3 DNA: TGTGCCAGCGGCCCAGCCACAGATACGCAGTATTTT

clone size: many
V gene: TRBV7-2
CDR3 length: 13
J gene: TRBJ2-7
D gene: TRBD1
CDR3 protein: CASSYGTEYEQYF
CDR3 DNA: TGTGCCAGCAGCTACGGGACAGAGTACGAGCAGTACTTC

clone size: few
V gene: TRBV3-1
CDR3 length: 17
J gene: TRBJ2-3
D gene: -
CDR3 protein: CASSQGYPTKITDTQYF
CDR3 DNA: TGTGCCAGCAGCCAAGGATACCCCACCAAGATCACAGATACGCAGTATTTT

clone size: many
V gene: TRBV28
CDR3 length: 16
J gene: TRBJ2-3
D gene: -
CDR3 protein: CASTLSAEGGTDTQYF
CDR3 DNA: TGTGCCAGCACTCTATCTGCGGAAGGGGGCACAGATACGCAGTATTTT

clone size: many
V gene: TRBV28
CDR3 length: 15
J gene: TRBJ2-5
D gene: -
CDR3 protein: CASSLGPDSQETQYF
CDR3 DNA: TGTGCCAGCAGTTTAGGCCCGGACAGCCAAGAGACCCAGTACTTC

clone size: -
V gene: TRBV12-5
CDR3 length: 13
J gene: TRBJ1-1
D gene: -
CDR3 protein: CASLRGTNTEAFF
CDR3 DNA: TGTGCTAGTTTGAGGGGAACGAACACTGAAGCTTTCTTT

clone size: many
V gene: TRBV4-3
CDR3 length: 16
J gene: TRBJ2-3
D gene: -
CDR3 protein: CASSQDEGTESDTQYF
CDR3 DNA: TGCGCCAGCAGCCAAGATGAAGGGACGGAGAGTGATACGCAGTATTTT

clone size: many
V gene: TRBV29-1
CDR3 length: 14
J gene: TRBJ2-1
D gene: TRBD2
CDR3 protein: CSVPGLATHNEQFF
CDR3 DNA: TGCAGCGTCCCGGGACTAGCGACTCACAATGAGCAGTTCTTC